This T cell receptor (beta chain) comes out of a study of shared clonotypes between healthy human individuals. Findings of the study overall: Donor scarcity curtailed the genetic and exposure-history diversity represented herein.

To note about this clone: Its antigen remains unidentified.

Trimming took off 4 bases at V and 7 bases at J, with 11 bases between the two ends. The CDR3 loop spans 13 amino acids. CDR1 is SGHRS and CDR2 is YFSETQ in the germline V gene. The study ran the assay at deep level. Amplification in unsorted PBMC replicate PCRs started from around 330 ng DNA, which equals roughly 27,000 T cell genomes. Original analysis: Filtering was not the same, since immunoSEQ gave junction-only sequences without quality scores. Assay used: immunoSEQ multiplex PCR; TCRdb lists only in-frame clones, some missing. V and J calls and clone size follow that table, whereas D and trimming were derived from the DNA. The top ten hold approximately 12% of the sample, which has about 560,000 clones, around 77% seen once.

The receptor's source is a middle-aged woman in good health. Some clones in this sample may be carry-over from other donors' samples. The sample was PBMCs. V and J are TRBV5-1 and TRBJ1-4, with no clear D. In nucleotides, the CDR3 is TGCGCCAGCAGCCGGGAGGGAGGTGAAAAACTGTTTTTT. Its protein product is CASSREGGEKLFF. Using reference TRBV5-1 and TRBJ1-4 for the parts outside the CDR3, the full variable domain is KAGVTQTPRYLIKTRGQQVTLSCSPISGHRSVSWYQQTPGQGLQFLFEYFSETQRNKGNFPGRFSGRQFSNSRSEMNVSTLELGDSALYLCASSREGGEKLFFGSGTQLSVL.